This TCR beta chain was documented in a study of PD-L1 blockade in urothelial cancer. Background on the study: At some point between 2013 and 2014 therapy began: atezolizumab 1,200 mg intravenously every 3 weeks. Male sex and bladder-origin urothelial cancer were recorded for about 85% of the roughly 30 patients. Analyzed time points were 3 weeks (second dose) and 6 weeks after therapy began.

Produced via immunoSEQ multiplex PCR; TCRdb's table is partial and in-frame only. The profile shows 40,000 to 45,000 clones, under 90% of them singletons. Time point defined: peripheral blood 6 weeks after treatment start. Per patient, between 1 and 8 samples were collected at pretreatment and on-treatment time points. V trimming: 0 bases; J trimming: 6 bases; junction bases outside the gene matches: 9. Per germline, CDR1 SGHDT and CDR2 YYEEEE. This CDR3 contains 16 residues. This receptor was identified in a man in his fifties or sixties with urothelial cancer. The V call is TRBV5-6, the J call TRBJ2-3; 8 bases are shared with TRBD2. The sample here was PBMCs, taken around atezolizumab (anti-PD-L1) treatment. The CDR3 region is CASSLVAGYRGDTQYF. DNA for the CDR3: TGTGCCAGCAGCTTGGTAGCGGGGTATAGGGGCGATACGCAGTATTTT.